This T cell receptor beta chain was recorded in a study of T cells in localized non-small cell lung cancer. Study-wide results and limits: Longer overall survival accompanied higher blood T cell density.

The assay was immunoSEQ multiplex PCR, and TCRdb's table has in-frame clones only and misses some. The data show about 21,000 clones, around 90% seen once. As for this clone: The antigen remains unidentified.

This TCR was recovered from a male donor at least 60 years old with stage II lung adenocarcinoma. The source was peripheral blood mononuclear cells, collected before any cancer treatment.

CDR3 protein: CASSSLITGSGANVLTF. CDR3 bases: TGTGCCAGCAGCTCCCTCATTACAGGGTCCGGGGCCAACGTCCTGACTTTC. This rearrangement joins TRBV16 to TRBJ2-6; possible D gene TRBD1, 6 bases. CDR3 length: 17 residues. Trimming pared 5 bases from V and 4 bases from J, leaving 18 bases between. Germline CDR1 reads KGHSY; CDR2 reads FQNENV. Based on the CDR3 plus reference TRBV16 and TRBJ2-6, the full variable domain is GEEVAQTPKHLVRGEGQKAKLYCAPIKGHSYVFWYQQVLKNEFKFLISFQNENVFDETGMPKERFSAKCLPNSPCSLEIQATKLEDSAVYFCASSSLITGSGANVLTFGAGSRLTVL.